This T cell receptor (beta chain) was observed in a study of CD8 T cells in ankylosing spondylitis. General study results and limits: Within ankylosing spondylitis blood, a TCR beta motif made up of roughly eight highly homologous variants appeared to be characteristic.

MiXCR, applied by TCRdb to the 5' RACE reads, yields one record per CDR3 protein. Among approximately 500,000 distinct CDR3 sequences, 10% to 15% were seen once, and the ten largest hold approximately 6.3%. Germline V gene lookup returns CDR1 MNHEY and CDR2 SMNVEV (reference sequence). The CDR3 runs to 14 residues. Between the trimmed V and J ends, which lost 4 bases and 1 base, there was a span of 11 bases. About this clonotype: Its antigen remains unidentified.

The rearrangement joins TRBV27 to TRBJ2-7, with a weak D call TRBD2 (6 bases). This TCR derives from a male donor with ankylosing spondylitis. The sample comprised blood, either unsorted or a sorted T cell fraction (not recorded which). CDR3 nucleotides: TGTGCCAGCAGTTGGCGGCGGGGATCCTACGAGCAGTACTTC. Protein sequence: CASSWRRGSYEQYF.